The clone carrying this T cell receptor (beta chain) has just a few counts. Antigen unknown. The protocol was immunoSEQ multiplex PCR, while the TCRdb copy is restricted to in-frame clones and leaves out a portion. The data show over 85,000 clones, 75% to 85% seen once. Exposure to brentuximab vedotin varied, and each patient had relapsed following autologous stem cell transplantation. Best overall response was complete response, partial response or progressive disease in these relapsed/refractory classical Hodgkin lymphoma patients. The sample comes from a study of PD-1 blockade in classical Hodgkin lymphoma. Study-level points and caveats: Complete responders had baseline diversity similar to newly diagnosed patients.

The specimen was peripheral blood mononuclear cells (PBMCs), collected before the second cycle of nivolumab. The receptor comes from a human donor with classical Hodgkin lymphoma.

The CDR3 protein is CATSRGGEGSYGYTF. CDR3 coding DNA: TGTGCCACCAGCAGAGGGGGGGAAGGTAGCTATGGCTACACCTTC. This sequence joins TRBV15 and TRBJ1-2, with D maybe TRBD1 (5 bases). This CDR3 has 15 amino acids. The germline gives CDR1 LNHNV, CDR2 YYDKDF (reference sequence). Between the trimmed V and J ends, which lost 1 base and 4 bases, there was a span of 13 bases.